This TCR beta chain was observed in a study of T cell responses to AZD1222 COVID-19 vaccine. Study findings and constraints: Baseline seropositivity occurred in only a handful of AZD1222 recipients. Scientists sampled the repertoires only once the peak T cell response had passed. The sample set comprised mostly white British donors with more females, and clonal diversity was possibly underestimated. Nearly half of spike-specific TCRs reportedly target unmutated variant regions.

With regard to this clone: Its antigen is undetermined.

Sequenced by immunoSEQ multiplex PCR; TCRdb stores in-frame clones only, minus some. This table holds 140,000 to 150,000 clones, 88% found once. The CDR3 extends over 15 amino acids. Germline-derived CDR1 and CDR2 are SGHKS and YYEKEE (reference sequence). V dropped 0 bases and J dropped 0 bases, with 9 bases sitting between them. V and J are TRBV5-5 and TRBJ1-1; tentatively, D is TRBD1 (5 bases). This clonotype originated in an adult who received the MenACWY meningococcal vaccine as a control. Sample: peripheral blood, taken 28 days after the second dose of the MenACWY control vaccine. The CDR3 spells CASSLEGRLNTEAFF. The CDR3 DNA reads as TGTGCCAGCAGCTTGGAGGGACGTCTGAACACTGAAGCTTTCTTT.